This is a list of T cell receptor beta chains from one sample in a study of T cell repertoires in cytomegalovirus infection. TCRdb reprocessed the reads via MiXCR and lists one record per CDR3 protein. The table includes 100,000 to 150,000 distinct CDR3 sequences, 8% to 9% detected once. Sequencing was done on a sample of PBMCs. The receptors derive from a human donor in good health (CMV status not recorded). Some clones in this sample may be carry-over from other donors' samples. Both conserved end residues are part of each CDR3. A D gene is named only where the DNA matches it firmly. The size of a clone is reported for some rows only, either as once, few or many, or as a class for expanded clones.

J gene	clone size	D gene	V gene	CDR3 protein	CDR3 DNA
TRBJ2-7	many	TRBD2	TRBV7-9	CASSSPGLDSLEQYF	TGTGCCAGCAGCTCGCCGGGACTAGACTCGCTCGAGCAGTACTTC
TRBJ2-7	many	-	TRBV19	CASSSLQSSYEQYF	TGTGCCAGTAGTAGCCTTCAGAGCTCCTACGAGCAGTACTTC
TRBJ1-3	-	-	TRBV15	CATSRPGRGNTIYF	TGTGCCACCAGCAGGCCAGGCAGGGGAAACACCATATATTTT
TRBJ2-7	many	-	TRBV4-1	CASSLTGHGSYEQYF	TGCGCCAGCAGTCTAACGGGACACGGCTCCTACGAGCAGTACTTC
TRBJ1-3	many	TRBD1	TRBV3-1	CASSPTGSNGNTIYF	TGTGCCAGCAGCCCGACAGGGAGTAATGGAAACACCATATATTTT
TRBJ2-7	few	-	TRBV20-1	CSARDYGGRYEQYF	TGCAGTGCTAGAGATTACGGGGGCCGCTACGAGCAGTACTTC
TRBJ2-7	many	-	TRBV7-9	CASSHALVGYEQYF	TGTGCCAGCAGCCATGCACTAGTTGGGTACGAGCAGTACTTC
TRBJ1-1	few	-	TRBV10-2	CASSEAGDPEAFF	TGCGCCAGCAGTGAGGCAGGGGACCCTGAAGCTTTCTTT
TRBJ2-5	many	-	TRBV27	CASSFLGTRKETQYF	TGTGCCAGCAGTTTCCTAGGGACACGCAAAGAGACCCAGTACTTC
TRBJ2-4	-	-	TRBV12-3/TRBV12-4	CASSSHRRAKNIQYF	TGTGCCAGCAGTTCGCACAGGCGAGCCAAAAACATTCAGTACTTC
TRBJ2-7	-	TRBD2	TRBV7-2	CASSLKTSGRPRSYEQYF	TGTGCCAGCAGCTTAAAAACTAGCGGGAGGCCACGCTCCTACGAGCAGTACTTC
TRBJ2-7	many	TRBD1	TRBV29-1	CSATGQGHYEQYF	TGCAGCGCCACGGGACAGGGGCACTACGAGCAGTACTTC
TRBJ2-5	many	TRBD2	TRBV6-5	CASSYPGLAGKTQYF	TGTGCCAGCAGTTACCCCGGACTAGCGGGGAAGACCCAGTACTTC
TRBJ1-2	few	-	TRBV6-5	CASSASGVANYGYTF	TGTGCCAGCAGTGCCTCCGGCGTAGCTAACTATGGCTACACCTTC
TRBJ1-5	few	-	TRBV2	CASSADSYSNQPQHF	TGTGCCAGCAGTGCCGACAGCTATAGCAATCAGCCCCAGCATTTT